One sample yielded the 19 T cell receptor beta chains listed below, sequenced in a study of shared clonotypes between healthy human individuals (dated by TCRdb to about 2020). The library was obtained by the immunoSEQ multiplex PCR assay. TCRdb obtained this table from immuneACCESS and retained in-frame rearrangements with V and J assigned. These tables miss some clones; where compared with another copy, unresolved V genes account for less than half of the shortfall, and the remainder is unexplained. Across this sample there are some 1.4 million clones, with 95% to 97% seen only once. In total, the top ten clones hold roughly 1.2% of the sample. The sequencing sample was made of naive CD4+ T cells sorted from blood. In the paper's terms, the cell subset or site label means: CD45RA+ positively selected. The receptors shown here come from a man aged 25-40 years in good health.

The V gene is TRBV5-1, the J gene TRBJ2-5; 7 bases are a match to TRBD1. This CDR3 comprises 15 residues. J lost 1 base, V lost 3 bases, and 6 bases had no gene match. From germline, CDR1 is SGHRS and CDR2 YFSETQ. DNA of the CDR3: TGCGCCAGCAGCTCGGGACAGTTTCGCCAAGAGACCCAGTACTTC. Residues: CASSSGQFRQETQYF.

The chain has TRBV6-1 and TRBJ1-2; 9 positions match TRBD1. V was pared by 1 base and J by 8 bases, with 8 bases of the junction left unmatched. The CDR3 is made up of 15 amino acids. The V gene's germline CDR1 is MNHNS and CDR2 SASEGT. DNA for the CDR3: TGTGCCAGCAGTGAAGAGGTAGGGGACAGGGACGGCTACACCTTC. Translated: CASSEEVGDRDGYTF.

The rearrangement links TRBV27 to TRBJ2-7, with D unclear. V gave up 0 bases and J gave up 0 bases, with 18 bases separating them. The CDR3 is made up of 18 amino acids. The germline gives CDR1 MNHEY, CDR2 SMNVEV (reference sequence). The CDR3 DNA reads TGTGCCAGCAGTTTATCCTACTCAGGACGGTTCAGCTCCTACGAGCAGTACTTC. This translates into CASSLSYSGRFSSYEQYF.

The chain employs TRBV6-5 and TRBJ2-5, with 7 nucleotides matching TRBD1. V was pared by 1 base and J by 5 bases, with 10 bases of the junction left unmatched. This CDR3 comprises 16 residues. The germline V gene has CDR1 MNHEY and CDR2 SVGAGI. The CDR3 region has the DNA TGTGCCAGCAGTTACTTGGACAGGCCTACCGGGGAGACCCAGTACTTC. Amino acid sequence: CASSYLDRPTGETQYF.

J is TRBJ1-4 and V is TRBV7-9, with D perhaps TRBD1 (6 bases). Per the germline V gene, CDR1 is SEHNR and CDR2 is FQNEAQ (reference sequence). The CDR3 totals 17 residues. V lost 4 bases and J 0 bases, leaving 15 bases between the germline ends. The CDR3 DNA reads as TGTGCCAGCAGCTATTGGGGGGCCGCTGCAACTAATGAAAAACTGTTTTTT. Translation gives CASSYWGAAATNEKLFF.

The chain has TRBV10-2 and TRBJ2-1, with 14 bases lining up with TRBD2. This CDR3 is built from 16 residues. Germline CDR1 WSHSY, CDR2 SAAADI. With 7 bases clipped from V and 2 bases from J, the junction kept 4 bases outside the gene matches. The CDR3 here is CASTRLAGGAYNEQFF. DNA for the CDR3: TGCGCCAGCACGAGACTAGCGGGAGGGGCCTACAATGAGCAGTTCTTC.

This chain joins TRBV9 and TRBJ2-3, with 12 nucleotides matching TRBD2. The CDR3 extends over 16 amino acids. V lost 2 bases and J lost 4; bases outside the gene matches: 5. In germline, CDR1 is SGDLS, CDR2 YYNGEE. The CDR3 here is CASSVTSGSLPDTQYF. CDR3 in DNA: TGTGCCAGCAGCGTGACTAGCGGGAGTTTACCAGATACGCAGTATTTT.

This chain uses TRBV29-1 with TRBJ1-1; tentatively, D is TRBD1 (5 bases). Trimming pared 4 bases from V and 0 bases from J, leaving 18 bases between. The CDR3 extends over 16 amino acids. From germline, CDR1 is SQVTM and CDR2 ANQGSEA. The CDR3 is CSVVPYVGGMNTEAFF. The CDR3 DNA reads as TGCAGCGTTGTTCCTTATGTTGGGGGGATGAACACTGAAGCTTTCTTT. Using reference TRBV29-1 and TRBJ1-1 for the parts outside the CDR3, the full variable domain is SAVISQKPSRDICQRGTSLTIQCQVDSQVTMMFWYRQQPGQSLTLIATANQGSEATYESGFVIDKFPISRPNLTFSTLTVSNMSPEDSSIYLCSVVPYVGGMNTEAFFGQGTRLTVV.

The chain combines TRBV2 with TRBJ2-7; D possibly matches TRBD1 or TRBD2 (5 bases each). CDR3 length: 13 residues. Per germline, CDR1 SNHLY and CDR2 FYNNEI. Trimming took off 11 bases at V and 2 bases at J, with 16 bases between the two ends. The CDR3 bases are TGTGCCTGCATGGGGACGGCACCCTACGAGCAGTACTTC. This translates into CACMGTAPYEQYF. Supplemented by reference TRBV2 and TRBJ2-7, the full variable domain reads EPEVTQTPSHQVTQMGQEVILRCVPISNHLYFYWYRQILGQKVEFLVSFYNNEISEKSEIFDDQFSVERPDGSNFTLKIRSTKLEDSAMYFCACMGTAPYEQYFGPGTRLTVT.

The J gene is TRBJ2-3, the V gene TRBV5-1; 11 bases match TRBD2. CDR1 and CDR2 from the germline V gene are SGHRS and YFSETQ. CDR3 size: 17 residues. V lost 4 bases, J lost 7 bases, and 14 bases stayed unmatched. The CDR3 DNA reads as TGCGCCAGCAGCGCACCCCTAGCGGGAGGAGAGGTAAATACGCAGTATTTT. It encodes CASSAPLAGGEVNTQYF.

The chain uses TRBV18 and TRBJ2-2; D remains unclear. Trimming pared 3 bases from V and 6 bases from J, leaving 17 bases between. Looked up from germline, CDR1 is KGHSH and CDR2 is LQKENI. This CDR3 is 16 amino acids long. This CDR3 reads CASSPSLPGMPGELFF. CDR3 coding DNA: TGTGCCAGCTCACCGAGCTTACCGGGTATGCCCGGGGAGCTGTTTTTT.

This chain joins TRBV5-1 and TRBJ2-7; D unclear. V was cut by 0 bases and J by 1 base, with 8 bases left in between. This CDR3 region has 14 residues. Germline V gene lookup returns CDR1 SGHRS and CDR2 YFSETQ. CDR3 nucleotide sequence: TGCGCCAGCAGCTTGGCACCAGATTCCTACGAGCAGTACTTC. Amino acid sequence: CASSLAPDSYEQYF.

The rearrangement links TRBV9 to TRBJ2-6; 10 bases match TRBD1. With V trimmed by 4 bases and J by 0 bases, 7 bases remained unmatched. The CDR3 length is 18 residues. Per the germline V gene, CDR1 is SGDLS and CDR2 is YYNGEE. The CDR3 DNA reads TGTGCCAGCAGCACCCGGACAGGGGGGAACTCTGGGGCCAACGTCCTGACTTTC. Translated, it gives CASSTRTGGNSGANVLTF.

The CDR3 coding sequence is TGTGCCAGCAGCTTAGTAGCGGGAATCACCGGGGAGCTGTTTTTT. This translates into CASSLVAGITGELFF. V is TRBV7-8 and J is TRBJ2-2, with 8 bases identical to TRBD2. The V gene's germline CDR1 is SGHVS and CDR2 FQNEAQ. The V and J ends lost 1 base and 4 bases, in that order; junction bases with no gene match: 2. This CDR3 spans 15 amino acids.

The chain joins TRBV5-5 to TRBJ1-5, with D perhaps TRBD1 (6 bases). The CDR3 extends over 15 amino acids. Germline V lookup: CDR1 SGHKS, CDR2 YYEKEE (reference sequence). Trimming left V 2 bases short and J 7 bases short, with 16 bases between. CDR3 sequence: CASSFDSYRAQPQHF. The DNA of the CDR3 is TGTGCCAGCAGCTTCGACTCCTACAGGGCACAGCCCCAGCATTTT.

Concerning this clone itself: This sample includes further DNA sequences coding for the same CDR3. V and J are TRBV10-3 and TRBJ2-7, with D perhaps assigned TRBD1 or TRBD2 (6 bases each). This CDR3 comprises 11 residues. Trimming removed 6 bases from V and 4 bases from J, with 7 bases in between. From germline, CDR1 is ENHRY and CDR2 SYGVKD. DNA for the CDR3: TGTGCCATCAGAGGGGGGTACGAGCAGTACTTC. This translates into CAIRGGYEQYF.

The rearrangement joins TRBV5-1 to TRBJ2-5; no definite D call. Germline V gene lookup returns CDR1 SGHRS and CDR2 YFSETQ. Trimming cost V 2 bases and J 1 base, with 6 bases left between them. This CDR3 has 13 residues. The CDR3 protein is CASSLFIQETQYF. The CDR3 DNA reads TGCGCCAGCAGCTTATTTATCCAAGAGACCCAGTACTTC. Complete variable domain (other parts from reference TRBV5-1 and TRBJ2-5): KAGVTQTPRYLIKTRGQQVTLSCSPISGHRSVSWYQQTPGQGLQFLFEYFSETQRNKGNFPGRFSGRQFSNSRSEMNVSTLELGDSALYLCASSLFIQETQYFGPGTRLLVL.

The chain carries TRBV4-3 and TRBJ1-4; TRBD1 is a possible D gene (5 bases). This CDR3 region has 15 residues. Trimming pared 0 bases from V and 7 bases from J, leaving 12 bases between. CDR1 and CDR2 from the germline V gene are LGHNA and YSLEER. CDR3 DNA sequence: TGCGCCAGCAGCCAAGAATCCGGGCAGGGTGAAAAACTGTTTTTT. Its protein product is CASSQESGQGEKLFF.

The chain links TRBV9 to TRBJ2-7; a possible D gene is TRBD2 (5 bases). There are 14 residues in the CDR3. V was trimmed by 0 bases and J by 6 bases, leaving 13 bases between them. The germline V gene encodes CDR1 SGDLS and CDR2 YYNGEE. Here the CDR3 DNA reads TGTGCCAGCAGCGTAGAGGGCCACGAGGGCGAGCAGTACTTC. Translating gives CASSVEGHEGEQYF.